This is a list of T cell receptor beta chains from one sample in a study of shared clonotypes between healthy human individuals. This table comes from immunoSEQ multiplex PCR, and its TCRdb copy is limited to in-frame clones, with some not included. Here the sample spans a few million clones, 85% to 95% being singletons. Sequenced input: naive CD4+ T cells from PBMCs. The receptor source for this set is a young man in good health. Some clones in this sample may be carry-over from other donors' samples. The CDR3 runs from the conserved cysteine through the conserved F or W. D genes are given only for firm matches. Some rows have no size entry. The others give once, few or many, or a class for an expanded clone.

d_gene,j_gene,v_gene,abundance,CDR3aa,CDR3nt
TRBD1,TRBJ1-2,TRBV5-1,.,CASSLEGTGGVSGYTF,TGCGCCAGCAGCTTGGAAGGGACAGGGGGAGTTTCTGGCTACACCTTC
.,TRBJ1-3,TRBV7-9,.,CASTRENTIYF,TGTGCCTCCACCCGGGAAAACACCATATATTTT
TRBD2,TRBJ2-1,TRBV6-5,.,CASSHIAGGGLF,TGTGCCAGCAGCCACATAGCGGGGGGGGGACTCTTC
.,TRBJ2-7,TRBV21-1,.,CASSKPGQVRDEQYF,TGTGCCAGCAGCAAACCGGGACAGGTAAGGGACGAGCAGTACTTC
TRBD1,TRBJ2-7,TRBV7-2,once,CASSLAGTGSYEQYF,TGTGCCAGCAGCTTAGCCGGGACAGGGTCCTACGAGCAGTACTTC
.,TRBJ2-5,TRBV5-1,.,CASSLAVEETQYF,TGCGCCAGCAGCTTGGCCGTGGAGGAGACCCAGTACTTC
.,TRBJ2-3,TRBV7-3,.,CASSLAQTTTDTQYF,TGTGCCAGCAGCTTAGCACAGACAACCACAGATACGCAGTATTTT
.,TRBJ2-4,TRBV27,.,CASSPQSLAKNIQYF,TGTGCCAGCAGTCCCCAAAGTCTAGCCAAAAACATTCAGTACTTC
TRBD1,TRBJ2-2,TRBV5-5,.,CASSLGPRQGTGELFF,TGTGCCAGCAGCTTGGGGCCTCGACAGGGCACCGGGGAGCTGTTTTTT
TRBD1,TRBJ2-7,TRBV27,once,CASRTGSYEQYF,TGTGCCAGCAGGACAGGGTCCTACGAGCAGTACTTC
TRBD1,TRBJ1-2,TRBV4-3,.,CASSRTGQGSSYGYTF,TGCGCCAGCAGCCGAACAGGACAGGGCTCATCCTATGGCTACACCTTC
TRBD1,TRBJ2-3,TRBV6-6,.,CASSWDSYTDTQYF,TGTGCCAGCAGCTGGGACAGCTACACAGATACGCAGTATTTT
.,TRBJ1-2,TRBV28,.,CASSLLGTGYTF,TGTGCCAGCAGTTTGTTAGGGACTGGCTACACCTTC
.,TRBJ2-3,TRBV30,.,CAWSVGLGQYF,TGTGCCTGGAGTGTCGGTCTGGGGCAGTATTTT
TRBD1,TRBJ2-3,TRBV2,.,CASRQTTGGAQYF,TGTGCCAGCAGGCAAACGACAGGGGGTGCGCAGTATTTT
TRBD2,TRBJ2-1,TRBV4-1,.,CASSQTPLAGVRYNEQFF,TGCGCCAGCAGCCAAACCCCACTAGCGGGAGTAAGGTACAATGAGCAGTTCTTC
TRBD2,TRBJ2-3,TRBV4-2,.,CASSQAPAGGEDTQYF,TGTGCCAGCAGCCAAGCCCCAGCGGGAGGGGAAGATACGCAGTATTTT
TRBD1,TRBJ2-5,TRBV14,.,CASQGQDQETQYF,TGTGCCAGCCAGGGACAGGATCAAGAGACCCAGTACTTC
.,TRBJ1-4,TRBV5-4,.,CASSRQAGLDEKLFF,TGTGCCAGCAGCCGTCAAGCGGGGTTGGATGAAAAACTGTTTTTT
TRBD2,TRBJ2-7,TRBV14,.,CASSPLAGVSSYEQYF,TGTGCCAGCAGCCCTCTAGCGGGGGTGAGCTCCTACGAGCAGTACTTC
.,TRBJ2-5,TRBV7-2,.,CASSLVSGWALEETQYF,TGTGCCAGCAGCTTAGTCAGTGGTTGGGCGTTGGAAGAGACCCAGTACTTC
TRBD2,TRBJ2-7,TRBV4-1,once,CASSQEIGRGLLYEQYF,TGCGCCAGCAGCCAAGAAATTGGGCGGGGGTTGCTCTACGAGCAGTACTTC
.,TRBJ2-3,TRBV6-6,.,CASTPEEGSRTDTQYF,TGTGCCAGCACCCCAGAGGAGGGATCCCGCACAGATACGCAGTATTTT
.,TRBJ1-4,TRBV27,.,CASSFRGMRKLFF,TGTGCCAGCAGTTTTCGAGGAATGAGGAAACTGTTTTTT
TRBD2,TRBJ2-1,TRBV15,.,CATSERKGLAGGFLF,TGTGCCACCAGCGAGCGTAAGGGACTAGCGGGAGGGTTCCTCTTC
TRBD2,TRBJ2-3,TRBV4-2,.,CASSLGLAVTDTQYF,TGTGCCAGCAGCTTGGGACTAGCGGTGACAGATACGCAGTATTTT
TRBD2,TRBJ2-7,TRBV19,.,CASSPPLGLAGEYEQYF,TGTGCCAGTAGTCCTCCCCTCGGACTAGCGGGAGAATACGAGCAGTACTTC
.,TRBJ2-7,TRBV7-3,.,CASSFDMTAQQYF,TGTGCCAGCAGCTTTGACATGACAGCCCAGCAGTACTTC
.,TRBJ2-6,TRBV18,.,CASSPQGVSGANVLTF,TGTGCCAGCTCACCTCAGGGTGTTTCCGGGGCCAACGTCCTGACTTTC
TRBD1,TRBJ2-7,TRBV30,.,CAWTTGQGTYEQYF,TGTGCCTGGACCACGGGACAGGGGACCTACGAGCAGTACTTC
TRBD2,TRBJ2-2,TRBV9,.,CASSVGLAGGYGELFF,TGTGCCAGCAGCGTAGGCCTAGCGGGAGGGTACGGGGAGCTGTTTTTT
TRBD1,TRBJ1-4,TRBV29-1,.,CSVRTTGRSEKLFF,TGCAGCGTCCGTACGACAGGGAGGAGTGAAAAACTGTTTTTT
.,TRBJ2-3,TRBV4-2,.,CASSQGSGYGTDTQYF,TGTGCCAGCAGCCAAGGTTCGGGGTACGGCACAGATACGCAGTATTTT
TRBD1,TRBJ2-2,TRBV27,.,CASRKFNSGTENTGELFF,TGTGCCAGCAGAAAATTCAATTCCGGGACAGAGAACACCGGGGAGCTGTTTTTT
.,TRBJ1-1,TRBV19,once,CASSTRDGGLLNTEAFF,TGTGCCAGTAGTACCCGGGACGGTGGTCTTCTGAACACTGAAGCTTTCTTT
.,TRBJ2-7,TRBV11-3,once,CASSLGGTGYEQYF,TGTGCCAGCAGCTTAGGAGGTACAGGCTACGAGCAGTACTTC
TRBD2,TRBJ2-7,TRBV28,.,CASSLSGRVSYEQYF,TGTGCCAGCAGTCTGAGCGGGAGGGTTTCCTACGAGCAGTACTTC
.,TRBJ1-2,TRBV7-9,once,CASKLNYGYTF,TGTGCCAGCAAACTTAACTATGGCTACACCTTC
.,TRBJ1-5,TRBV28,few,CASGQLMEPQHF,TGTGCCAGCGGACAGCTTATGGAGCCCCAGCATTTT
.,TRBJ2-2,TRBV28,.,CASSFLGRTNTGELFF,TGTGCCAGCAGTTTCCTGGGGAGGACGAACACCGGGGAGCTGTTTTTT
.,TRBJ1-2,TRBV6-6,.,CASSLRAEGYTF,TGTGCCAGCAGTTTGCGAGCAGAGGGCTACACCTTC
.,TRBJ2-7,TRBV7-2,.,CASSLVLTGTYEQYF,TGTGCCAGCAGCTTAGTCCTGACAGGAACCTACGAGCAGTACTTC
.,TRBJ1-1,TRBV9,once,CASSVEPKDTEAFF,TGTGCCAGCAGCGTAGAACCGAAGGACACTGAAGCTTTCTTT
.,TRBJ2-1,TRBV27,.,CASSSVRGADEQFF,TGTGCCAGCAGTTCCGTTCGGGGCGCAGATGAGCAGTTCTTC
.,TRBJ1-2,TRBV29-1,.,CSVWINYGYTF,TGCAGCGTTTGGATAAACTATGGCTACACCTTC
TRBD2,TRBJ2-3,TRBV9,.,CASNVREPDTQYF,TGTGCCAGCAATGTGCGGGAGCCAGATACGCAGTATTTT
TRBD1,TRBJ2-2,TRBV28,.,CASNPGQDLNGELFF,TGTGCCAGCAACCCGGGACAGGACCTTAACGGGGAGCTGTTTTTT
.,TRBJ1-2,TRBV11-2,.,CASSPQRGGAYGYTF,TGTGCCAGCAGCCCTCAAAGAGGGGGGGCCTATGGCTACACCTTC
TRBD2,TRBJ2-3,TRBV7-2,.,CASSLAGTRGTDTQYF,TGTGCCAGCAGCTTAGCCGGGACTAGAGGCACAGATACGCAGTATTTT
TRBD1,TRBJ2-1,TRBV7-3,.,CASSTPGTGGFNEQFF,TGTGCCAGCAGCACCCCCGGGACAGGGGGGTTCAATGAGCAGTTCTTC
.,TRBJ1-1,TRBV2,.,CASSYRQAYMNTEAFF,TGTGCCAGCAGTTATAGACAGGCTTATATGAACACTGAAGCTTTCTTT
.,TRBJ2-2,TRBV6-4,.,CASSEQENAGELFF,TGTGCCAGCAGTGAACAGGAAAACGCCGGGGAGCTGTTTTTT
.,TRBJ2-1,TRBV7-3,.,CASSPQGEGTEQFF,TGTGCCAGCAGCCCCCAGGGGGAGGGCACTGAGCAGTTCTTC
TRBD1,TRBJ2-4,TRBV5-1,.,CASSVGTAGDIQYF,TGCGCCAGCAGCGTCGGGACAGCCGGGGACATTCAGTACTTC
TRBD1,TRBJ2-7,TRBV10-3,.,CAISRDSFQYF,TGTGCCATCAGTCGGGACAGCTTCCAGTACTTC
.,TRBJ1-5,TRBV28,.,CASSYGYSNQPQHF,TGTGCCAGCAGTTATGGGTATAGCAATCAGCCCCAGCATTTT